This TCR beta chain came from a study of blood T cell repertoires in COVID-19. Whole-study context: Samples representing acute and convalescent COVID-19 were sourced from the United States, Italy and Spain. Sources were T cells, B-cell-depleted T cells, or PBMCs; the material itself was cDNA or gDNA.

Original handling: Using reference gene primer amplification, nucleated cell counts were estimated. TCRdb's table, derived via immunoSEQ multiplex PCR, lists solely in-frame clones and lacks some. The DNA gave D and trimming, while V, J and clone size come from that table. Altogether around 180,000 clones are present, about 89% being singletons, with the ten largest covering around 2.6%. This clone was seen just once. Germline lookup yields CDR1 MNHEY and CDR2 SMNVEV (reference sequence). The CDR3 sequence is 15 residues long. Between the trimmed V and J ends, which lost 8 bases and 3 bases, there was a span of 19 bases.

The source is a man in his forties or fifties with active or convalescent COVID-19. The chain combines TRBV27 with TRBJ1-1; tentative D call: TRBD1 (5 bases). The specimen sequenced was peripheral blood. The CDR3 region has the DNA TGTGCCAGCCCGTGGGAGGGGAAGGAGGACACTGAAGCTTTCTTT. Protein product: CASPWEGKEDTEAFF.